This passage covers 28 T cell receptor beta chains from one sample sequenced in a study of shared T cell receptors in the human thymus. Profiled with immunoSEQ multiplex PCR; TCRdb holds only in-frame clones, not every one. This sample has about 730,000 clones, with approximately 83% found just once. These same data were also listed under a study on human thymus T cells.

Sequences were obtained from thymocytes. The receptors come from a girl less than two years old with a congenital heart defect.

The chain carries TRBV7-2 and TRBJ2-7; 8 bases map to TRBD1. The CDR3 runs to 16 residues. V shed 5 bases, J shed 4 bases, and the junction held 13 bases outside the gene matches. Looked up from germline, CDR1 is SGHTA and CDR2 is FQGNSA. The CDR3 is CASSHLHRDRIYEQYF. In DNA form, the CDR3 reads TGTGCCAGCAGCCACCTCCACCGGGACAGGATTTACGAGCAGTACTTC. The full variable domain, completed using reference TRBV7-2 and TRBJ2-7, is GAGVSQSPSNKVTEKGKDVELRCDPISGHTALYWYRQSLGQGLEFLIYFQGNSAPDKSGLPSDRFSAERTGGSVSTLTIQRTQQEDSAVYLCASSHLHRDRIYEQYFGPGTRLTVT.

V is TRBV7-2 and J is TRBJ2-7; 8 nucleotides match TRBD1. Germline trimming cut 5 bases from V and 1 base from J; bases unmatched to any gene: 10. CDR3 size: 16 residues. Germline loops: CDR1 SGHTA, CDR2 FQGNSA. Here the CDR3 DNA reads TGTGCCAGCAGCCACTGGGACAGGAGCTCTTCCTACGAGCAGTACTTC. Translation gives CASSHWDRSSSYEQYF. Combining the CDR3 with reference TRBV7-2 and TRBJ2-7 gives the whole variable domain GAGVSQSPSNKVTEKGKDVELRCDPISGHTALYWYRQSLGQGLEFLIYFQGNSAPDKSGLPSDRFSAERTGGSVSTLTIQRTQQEDSAVYLCASSHWDRSSSYEQYFGPGTRLTVT.

V usage is TRBV11-3 and J usage is TRBJ2-1, with 10 bases aligning to TRBD1. The V and J ends lost 2 bases and 7 bases, in that order; junction bases with no gene match: 11. The germline V gene encodes CDR1 SGHNT and CDR2 YENEEA. The CDR3 totals 17 residues. CDR3 nucleotide sequence: TGTGCCAGCAGCTTACTCGGGGACAGGGGATCTTGGAATGAGCAGTTCTTC. Translation: CASSLLGDRGSWNEQFF.

The chain couples TRBV10-2 to TRBJ1-5; 9 bases agree with TRBD1. Per germline, CDR1 WSHSY and CDR2 SAAADI. V was pared by 6 bases and J by 5 bases, with 14 bases of the junction left unmatched. This CDR3 is 17 amino acids long. CDR3 bases: TGCGCCAGCAGCCCTAACTTTGACAGGGGGGATTATCAGCCCCAGCATTTT. It encodes CASSPNFDRGDYQPQHF.

The rearrangement uses TRBV7-3 and TRBJ1-3, with 7 positions matching TRBD1. The CDR3 runs to 17 residues. With 5 bases clipped from V and 0 bases from J, the junction kept 10 bases outside the gene matches. The V gene's germline CDR1 is SGHTA and CDR2 FQGTGA. CDR3 DNA: TGTGCCAGCAGCCTAGAGACAGGGACCAACTCTGGAAACACCATATATTTT. Encoded protein: CASSLETGTNSGNTIYF.

CDR3 DNA: TGTGCCAGCAGCTTGGGTGTCAGGGGGAGGCGAAACACCATATATTTT. The encoded protein is CASSLGVRGRRNTIYF. This chain joins TRBV5-4 and TRBJ1-3, with TRBD1 identical over 7 bases. This CDR3 spans 16 amino acids. V trimming: 0 bases; J trimming: 5 bases; junction bases outside the gene matches: 8. CDR1 is SGHNT, CDR2 YYREEE, per germline (reference sequence).

The CDR3 DNA reads as TGTGCTAGTTATTACGGCGGGAACACTGAAGCTTTCTTT. Its protein is CASYYGGNTEAFF. The J gene is TRBJ1-1, the V gene TRBV12-5; D remains unclear. Looked up from germline, CDR1 is LGHNT and CDR2 is FRNRAP. V shed 8 bases and J shed 1 base, with 11 bases lying between them. The CDR3 is made up of 13 amino acids. The whole variable domain, remainder taken from reference TRBV12-5 and TRBJ1-1, is DARVTQTPRHKVTEMGQEVTMRCQPILGHNTVFWYRQTMMQGLELLAYFRNRAPLDDSGMPKDRFSAEMPDATLATLKIQPSEPRDSAVYFCASYYGGNTEAFFGQGTRLTVV.

The J gene is TRBJ1-1, the V gene TRBV6-5; 9 bases are shared with TRBD1. The CDR3 has 16 amino acids. With V trimmed by 4 bases and J by 2 bases, 8 bases remained unmatched. In germline, CDR1 is MNHEY, CDR2 SVGAGI. The CDR3 DNA reads TGTGCCAGCAGTTTAGACAGGGGGTACGTTAACACTGAAGCTTTCTTT. Encoded protein: CASSLDRGYVNTEAFF.

The chain recombines TRBV2 with TRBJ1-1, with a possible D match to TRBD1 (6 bases). The CDR3 has 17 amino acids. Germline assignment: CDR1 SNHLY and CDR2 FYNNEI. The V and J ends lost 4 bases and 8 bases respectively, with 26 bases between them. The CDR3 sequence: CASSGPPPQGSREEAFF. The CDR3 coding sequence is TGTGCCAGCAGTGGACCTCCACCACAGGGTTCAAGGGAGGAAGCTTTCTTT.

To note about this clone: The sample contains more than one DNA sequence encoding this CDR3. The chain uses TRBV25-1 and TRBJ1-6; D gene uncertain. The CDR3 length is 18 residues. V gave up 0 bases and J gave up 5 bases, with 17 bases separating them. CDR1 MGHDK and CDR2 SYGVNS come from the germline V gene. This CDR3 reads CASSEYIGFDFDNSPLHF. The CDR3 DNA reads TGTGCCAGCAGTGAATATATCGGTTTCGATTTCGATAATTCACCCCTCCACTTT.

The chain recombines TRBV4-3 with TRBJ1-2; 11 nucleotides align to TRBD1. The CDR3 is 15 amino acids. Germline V gene sequence: CDR1 LGHNA, CDR2 YSLEER. V trimming: 4 bases; J trimming: 7 bases; junction bases outside the gene matches: 8. The CDR3 coding sequence is TGCGCCAGCAGCCCTCGGGACAGGGGGGTGGTTGGCTACACCTTC. Translation gives CASSPRDRGVVGYTF.

The chain carries TRBV27 and TRBJ1-6, with no clear D. CDR3 length: 14 amino acids. V was pared by 3 bases and J by 0 bases, with 3 bases between. CDR1 and CDR2 from the germline V gene are MNHEY and SMNVEV (reference sequence). CDR3 coding DNA: TGTGCCAGCAGTTTGAGCTCCTATAATTCACCCCTCCACTTT. Protein product: CASSLSSYNSPLHF.

The chain links TRBV10-3 to TRBJ2-2; 10 bases are a match to TRBD2. V shed 6 bases, J shed 5 bases, and the junction held 9 bases outside the gene matches. The V gene's germline CDR1 is ENHRY and CDR2 SYGVKD. This CDR3 is 16 amino acids long. Here the CDR3 reads CAIRALAGDRTGELFF. Written as DNA, the CDR3 is TGTGCCATCAGGGCCCTAGCGGGGGATCGGACCGGGGAGCTGTTTTTT.

The chain employs TRBV4-3 and TRBJ1-4; maybe TRBD1 (6 bases). This CDR3 contains 15 residues. Trimming pared 4 bases from V and 6 bases from J, leaving 15 bases between. The V gene's germline CDR1 is LGHNA and CDR2 YSLEER. The CDR3 region is CASSPKPGTYEKLFF. The CDR3 DNA is TGCGCCAGCAGCCCCAAACCCGGGACATATGAAAAACTGTTTTTT.

The gene calls are TRBV2 and TRBJ1-2; D is undetermined. V was trimmed by 6 bases and J by 4 bases, leaving 21 bases between them. The germline V gene encodes CDR1 SNHLY and CDR2 FYNNEI. This CDR3 comprises 16 residues. The CDR3 here is CASSRRPGLEGYGYTF. CDR3 DNA sequence: TGTGCCAGCAGCCGAAGGCCTGGGCTAGAGGGCTATGGCTACACCTTC.

The chain carries TRBV10-2 and TRBJ2-3; 12 nucleotides align to TRBD1. With V trimmed by 8 bases and J by 9 bases, 15 bases remained unmatched. The CDR3 sequence is 16 residues long. Germline CDR1 reads WSHSY; CDR2 reads SAAADI. Here the CDR3 DNA reads TGCGCCAGCTCCACTATGGGACAGGGGGCCTTTGGCACGCAGTATTTT. Translating it yields CASSTMGQGAFGTQYF.

The chain is built from TRBV7-8 and TRBJ1-6; possibly TRBD1 for D (5 bases). CDR1 and CDR2 from the germline V gene are SGHVS and FQNEAQ. V was trimmed by 1 base and J by 8 bases, leaving 15 bases between them. The CDR3 loop spans 16 amino acids. The chain's CDR3 is CASSLELWGYYSPLHF. The CDR3 nucleotides are TGTGCCAGCAGCTTAGAGTTGTGGGGCTACTATTCACCCCTCCACTTT.

The chain recombines TRBV7-2 with TRBJ1-2; tentatively, D is TRBD1 (5 bases). This CDR3 region has 14 residues. The V and J ends lost 5 bases and 4 bases respectively, with 14 bases between them. Germline V lookup: CDR1 SGHTA, CDR2 FQGNSA. The CDR3 nucleotides read TGTGCCAGCAGCATCTGGCGGGGACGCTATGGCTACACCTTC. Its protein product is CASSIWRGRYGYTF.

The count of this clone is one. The chain links TRBV7-9 to TRBJ2-7; possibly TRBD1 for D (5 bases). The CDR3 is 12 residues long. V shed 0 bases and J shed 5 bases, with 5 bases lying between them. Germline V gene lookup returns CDR1 SEHNR and CDR2 FQNEAQ (reference sequence). CDR3 residues: CASSLAGHEQYF. The CDR3 DNA follows: TGTGCCAGCAGCTTAGCGGGGCACGAGCAGTACTTC.

In the case of this clone: The same CDR3 is also encoded by other DNA sequences in this sample. This sequence joins TRBV18 and TRBJ1-1, with D possibly being TRBD1 (6 bases). The germline CDR1 and CDR2 sequences are KGHSH and LQKENI. The CDR3 runs 17 residues. Trimming cost V 6 bases and J 0 bases, with 20 bases left between them. CDR3 amino acids: CASSQTGREGMNTEAFF. CDR3 in DNA: TGTGCCAGCTCTCAAACAGGGAGAGAAGGGATGAACACTGAAGCTTTCTTT.

The chain links TRBV5-1 to TRBJ1-1; D is unclear. This CDR3 spans 14 amino acids. The V end was cut by 4 bases, the J end by 6 bases, with 16 bases between. Per germline, CDR1 SGHRS and CDR2 YFSETQ. The CDR3 DNA is TGCGCCAGCAGCCCAGATCCGGGGTTCGCTGAAGCTTTCTTT. Protein: CASSPDPGFAEAFF.

The V and J genes are TRBV25-1 and TRBJ2-1; D unclear. The CDR3 is made up of 14 amino acids. CDR1 MGHDK and CDR2 SYGVNS come from the germline V gene. V lost 2 bases to trimming and J lost 5 bases, with 10 bases between them. CDR3 sequence: CASSEPPGDNEQFF. The CDR3 region has the DNA TGTGCCAGCAGTGAACCGCCCGGTGACAATGAGCAGTTCTTC.

The chain carries TRBV27 and TRBJ2-3, with 8 bases aligning to TRBD1. V was pared by 5 bases and J by 1 base, with 5 bases of the junction left unmatched. This CDR3 is built from 15 residues. Germline-derived CDR1 and CDR2 are MNHEY and SMNVEV (reference sequence). The CDR3 coding sequence is TGTGCCAGCAGTGGACAGGGACGTCGCACAGATACGCAGTATTTT. Translation gives CASSGQGRRTDTQYF.

V and J are TRBV18 and TRBJ1-4; D is uncertain. The CDR3 covers 12 residues. The germline V gene has CDR1 KGHSH and CDR2 LQKENI. Trimming left V 2 bases short and J 8 bases short, with 6 bases between. The CDR3 reads CASSPDKEKLFF. CDR3 nucleotides: TGTGCCAGCTCACCAGACAAGGAAAAACTGTTTTTT.

The J gene is TRBJ2-7, the V gene TRBV15, with D possibly matching TRBD1 (5 bases). CDR1 LNHNV and CDR2 YYDKDF come from the germline V gene (reference sequence). Trimming cost V 1 base and J 3 bases, with 25 bases left between them. The CDR3 sequence is 19 residues long. The chain's CDR3 is CATSRAPHPNRRYRYEQYF. The CDR3 DNA sequence: TGTGCCACCAGCAGAGCACCCCACCCCAACAGGCGATACCGCTACGAGCAGTACTTC.

The chain recombines TRBV4-2 with TRBJ2-1, with 11 bases lining up with TRBD2. The V and J ends lost 0 bases and 7 bases, in that order; junction bases with no gene match: 5. CDR3 length equals 16 residues. The germline CDR1 and CDR2 sequences are LGHNA and YNFKEQ. CDR3 nucleotides: TGTGCCAGCAGCCAAGATCTTAGCGGGGGGGTAAATGAGCAGTTCTTC. This translates into CASSQDLSGGVNEQFF.

The chain recombines TRBV4-1 with TRBJ1-3; TRBD1 aligns across 7 bases. J gave up 1 base and V 6 bases, and 6 bases lay outside the gene matches. The CDR3 loop spans 15 amino acids. CDR1 is MGHRA, CDR2 YSYEKL, per germline. CDR3 in DNA: TGCGCCAGCAGGCCTCACAGGGGATCTGGAAACACCATATATTTT. Translating gives CASRPHRGSGNTIYF.

This chain joins TRBV11-2 and TRBJ2-5; D possibly corresponds to TRBD2 (5 bases). Trimming stripped 5 bases from V and 5 bases from J, with 18 bases between. The CDR3 is 15 amino acids. Germline CDR1 SGHAT, CDR2 FQNNGV. Here the CDR3 DNA reads TGTGCCAGCAGCCCCGGTTCCCCCGGGGTGGAGACCCAGTACTTC. It specifies CASSPGSPGVETQYF.